This TCR beta chain was identified during a study of vaccination and CD4 T cells after COVID-19. Study background: Convalescents were six males and four females, two of them Hispanic. Stimulation of the cells used overlapping spike peptide pools from SARS-CoV-2 and from the common cold coronaviruses HCoV-NL63, HCoV-OC43 and HCoV-229E. Sampling that followed vaccination took place a median about 75 days after dose two, within a range of 14 to 241.

This CDR3 is 11 amino acids long. The germline CDR1 and CDR2 sequences are MDHEN and SYDVKM. V was trimmed by 6 bases and J by 15 bases, leaving 14 bases between them. The treatment here: roughly 11-day PBMC culture with coronavirus spike peptide pools or control peptides (ViraFEST assay). As to this clonotype: Its matching antigen is unknown.

Sequencing of cultured CD4+ T cell DNA used the Oncomine TCR Beta short-read assay. From CD4+ T cells that had been cultured, genomic DNA was extracted. TCRdb ran MiXCR on the PCR reads and lists one entry per CDR3 protein. This sample carries about 18,000 distinct CDR3 sequences, around 70% of them seen once, and the ten largest clones take less than 6%. The clonotype comes from a human donor who had recovered from COVID-19. V and J are TRBV28 and TRBJ2-2; no reliable D call. The sequenced material came from CD4+ T cells from blood, cultured in vitro. CDR3 amino acids: CASRSPIRMFF. The CDR3 nucleotides read TGTGCCAGCAGAAGCCCGATTAGAATGTTTTTT. Using reference TRBV28 and TRBJ2-2 for the parts outside the CDR3, the full variable domain is DVKVTQSSRYLVKRTGEKVFLECVQDMDHENMFWYRQDPGLGLRLIYFSYDVKMKEKGDIPEGYSVSREKKERFSLILESASTNQTSMYLCASRSPIRMFFGEGSRLTVL.